The 23 T cell receptor beta chains below come from one sample, sequenced in a study of T cells in localized non-small cell lung cancer. The data were produced by immunoSEQ multiplex PCR, yet TCRdb's version contains in-frame clones alone and is incomplete. Here the sample spans 40,000 or so clones, more than 75% being singletons. The sample was peripheral blood, taken before any cancer treatment. The receptors were sampled from a man aged 40 to 70 with stage I lung adenocarcinoma.

The CDR3 coding sequence is TGTGCCAGCAGCTTAGGGTCCCAAGAGACCCAGTACTTC. Its translation: CASSLGSQETQYF. The chain combines TRBV11-2 with TRBJ2-5; the D is unclear. This CDR3 region has 13 residues. The V end was cut by 1 base, the J end by 1 base, with 4 bases between. CDR1 is SGHAT and CDR2 is FQNNGV in the germline V gene. The whole variable domain, remainder taken from reference TRBV11-2 and TRBJ2-5, is EAGVAQSPRYKIIEKRQSVAFWCNPISGHATLYWYQQILGQGPKLLIQFQNNGVVDDSQLPKDRFSAERLKGVDSTLKIQPAKLEDSAVYLCASSLGSQETQYFGPGTRLLVL.

V usage is TRBV28 and J usage is TRBJ2-1; 13 positions agree with TRBD2. Per the germline V gene, CDR1 is MDHEN and CDR2 is SYDVKM. The CDR3 has 18 residues. Germline trimming cut 8 bases from V and 1 base from J; bases unmatched to any gene: 11. This CDR3 reads CASHPGTSGERSYNEQFF. The CDR3 DNA reads TGTGCCAGCCATCCCGGGACTAGCGGGGAGAGATCCTACAATGAGCAGTTCTTC.

The chain recombines TRBV5-1 with TRBJ2-1; 9 bases are shared with TRBD2. CDR1 is SGHRS, CDR2 YFSETQ, per germline. This CDR3 is built from 16 residues. Trimming cost V 4 bases and J 2 bases; bases outside gene matches: 7. The CDR3 region has the DNA TGCGCCAGCAGCACCACTAGCGGGTCTACCTACAATGAGCAGTTCTTC. It encodes CASSTTSGSTYNEQFF.

In this sample, this clone turned up once. This chain links TRBV7-9 with TRBJ2-1, with TRBD2 matching over 7 bases. Trimming took 5 bases from V and 3 from J; bases not matched to a gene: 7. Germline loops: CDR1 SEHNR, CDR2 FQNEAQ (reference sequence). This CDR3 has 15 residues. The CDR3 nucleotides read TGTGCCAGCAGCGTGGGAGGGAGGGGCTACAATGAGCAGTTCTTC. Protein: CASSVGGRGYNEQFF.

This clone was found a few times. The genes are TRBV11-2 and TRBJ1-1, with D perhaps matching TRBD1 (6 bases). From germline, CDR1 is SGHAT and CDR2 FQNNGV. V gave up 4 bases and J gave up 4 bases, with 13 bases separating them. The CDR3 extends over 14 amino acids. The CDR3 sequence: CASSSTTGSTEAFF. In DNA form, the CDR3 reads TGTGCCAGCAGCTCCACTACAGGGTCCACTGAAGCTTTCTTT.

The rearrangement uses TRBV5-6 and TRBJ1-3; D remains ambiguous. The CDR3 spans 15 residues. V was trimmed by 2 bases and J by 0 bases, leaving 9 bases between them. Per germline, CDR1 SGHDT and CDR2 YYEEEE. CDR3 in DNA: TGTGCCAGCAGCTTTGACCCGAGCTCTGGAAACACCATATATTTT. Its protein product is CASSFDPSSGNTIYF.

J is TRBJ2-3 and V is TRBV6-9; D may be TRBD1 (6 bases). V lost 11 bases and J lost 2, with 20 bases in between. The CDR3 has 15 residues. Germline CDR1 reads MNHGY; CDR2 reads SVAAGI. CDR3 loop: CAPLRGRSSTDTQYF. CDR3 coding DNA: TGTGCCCCCCTCAGGGGACGGTCTTCCACAGATACGCAGTATTTT.

The CDR3, as DNA: TGCAGCGTTAGAGTTGGCGGGGCCACTTGGGGCACTGAAGCTTTCTTT. Amino acid sequence: CSVRVGGATWGTEAFF. This chain joins TRBV29-1 and TRBJ1-1, with a possible D match to TRBD1 (5 bases). Germline V CDR1 and CDR2: SQVTM, ANQGSEA. There are 16 residues in the CDR3. V lost 5 bases to trimming and J lost 4 bases, with 23 bases between them.

The chain recombines TRBV19 with TRBJ1-5, with 9 positions matching TRBD1. The CDR3 spans 16 residues. After removal of 5 bases from V and 3 bases from J, the junction contained 8 bases not matched to a gene. Germline V gene data show CDR1 as LNHDA and CDR2 as SQIVND (reference sequence). This CDR3 reads CASSQDRGAHNQPQHF. In DNA, the CDR3 is TGTGCCAGTAGTCAAGACAGGGGGGCACACAATCAGCCCCAGCATTTT.

This clone showed up just once. The V and J genes are TRBV5-1 and TRBJ2-3, with unresolved D. Germline V CDR1 and CDR2: SGHRS, YFSETQ. Between the trimmed V and J ends, which lost 0 bases and 0 bases, there was a span of 8 bases. The CDR3 is 15 amino acids. As DNA, the CDR3 is TGCGCCAGCAGCTTGGGAGTCAGGAGCACAGATACGCAGTATTTT. It codes for CASSLGVRSTDTQYF.

The chain couples TRBV11-1 to TRBJ2-1; 7 nucleotides line up with TRBD1. J lost 2 bases, V lost 5 bases, and 6 bases had no gene match. The germline V gene has CDR1 SGHAT and CDR2 FQDESV (reference sequence). This CDR3 is built from 15 residues. In DNA, the CDR3 is TGTGCCAGCAGCGTTGAGACAGGGACCTACAATGAGCAGTTCTTC. Its translation is CASSVETGTYNEQFF.

V gene TRBV7-9 combines with J gene TRBJ2-5, with 8 bases identical to TRBD1. CDR1 and CDR2 from the germline V gene are SEHNR and FQNEAQ (reference sequence). Trimming took 3 bases from V and 2 from J; bases not matched to a gene: 14. The CDR3 runs to 18 residues. The CDR3 region has the DNA TGTGCCAGCAGCTTGAGAGGTCGCACAGGGGGTCTACAAGAGACCCAGTACTTC. Protein: CASSLRGRTGGLQETQYF.

The chain recombines TRBV28 with TRBJ1-5, with TRBD1 matching 7 bases. V gave up 8 bases and J gave up 3 bases; unmatched junction bases: 7. Germline V lookup: CDR1 MDHEN, CDR2 SYDVKM. The CDR3 totals 14 residues. Here the CDR3 DNA reads TGTGCCAGCCAGGACAGGCAATTCAATCAGCCCCAGCATTTT. It is translated as CASQDRQFNQPQHF.

This chain connects TRBV5-8 to TRBJ2-3, with D possibly being TRBD2 (7 bases). Trimming pared 0 bases from V and 0 bases from J, leaving 11 bases between. The CDR3 extends over 16 amino acids. From germline, CDR1 is SGHTS and CDR2 YDEGEE. The CDR3, as DNA: TGTGCCAGCAGCTTGGCATGGGGGGGCAGCACAGATACGCAGTATTTT. Its protein is CASSLAWGGSTDTQYF. Supplemented by reference TRBV5-8 and TRBJ2-3, the full variable domain reads EAGVTQSPTHLIKTRGQQATLRCSPISGHTSVYWYQQALGLGLQFLLWYDEGEERNRGNFPPRFSGRQFPNYSSELNVNALELEDSALYLCASSLAWGGSTDTQYFGPGTRLTVL.

The chain recombines TRBV18 with TRBJ1-5; D is perhaps TRBD1 (5 bases). Trimming pared 2 bases from V and 6 bases from J, leaving 11 bases between. This CDR3 is 14 amino acids long. In germline, CDR1 is KGHSH, CDR2 LQKENI. This CDR3 reads CASSPGQGPQPQHF. The CDR3, as DNA: TGTGCCAGCTCACCAGGGCAGGGACCTCAGCCCCAGCATTTT.

CDR3 sequence (DNA): TGTGCCAGCAATAAAGGGAGGGAGGGCTGGAGCTACACCTTC. Encoded protein: CASNKGREGWSYTF. The chain carries TRBV6-5 and TRBJ1-2; D not certain. Germline CDR1 MNHEY, CDR2 SVGAGI. The germline V and J ends were trimmed by 7 bases and 9 bases, with 21 bases remaining between them. The CDR3 is 14 amino acids.

This clone has only one observation. This chain uses TRBV30 with TRBJ1-5; 8 nucleotides agree with TRBD1. J gave up 5 bases and V 2 bases, and 8 bases lay outside the gene matches. There are 15 residues in the CDR3. Germline V gene data show CDR1 as GTSNPN and CDR2 as SVGIG (reference sequence). This CDR3 reads CAWSTGQGADQPQHF. CDR3 in DNA: TGTGCCTGGAGTACCGGACAGGGAGCCGATCAGCCCCAGCATTTT.

The chain is built from TRBV5-1 and TRBJ2-5; D remains unclear. V was pared by 1 base and J by 4 bases, with 8 bases between. Germline CDR1 is SGHRS and CDR2 is YFSETQ. The CDR3 sequence is 13 residues long. The CDR3 DNA is TGCGCCAGCAGCTTGTTGGGCAGAGAGACCCAGTACTTC. This gives the protein CASSLLGRETQYF.

The V gene is TRBV2, the J gene TRBJ1-4, with 8 bases identical to TRBD1. The trim removed 5 bases at V and 6 bases at J, leaving 5 bases unmatched. The germline gives CDR1 SNHLY, CDR2 FYNNEI. This CDR3 spans 14 amino acids. DNA for the CDR3: TGTGCCAGCAGTCTCGACAGGGGAGATGAAAAACTGTTTTTT. Encoded protein: CASSLDRGDEKLFF.

The CDR3 protein is CASSLERLNYGYTF. Written as DNA, the CDR3 is TGTGCCAGCAGCTTGGAGCGGTTAAACTATGGCTACACCTTC. The chain combines TRBV5-4 with TRBJ1-2; D gene unclear. This CDR3 comprises 14 residues. Germline CDR1 and CDR2: SGHNT and YYREEE (reference sequence). V lost 0 bases and J 2 bases, leaving 8 bases between the germline ends.

The CDR3 region is CASSVADGYQPQHF. CDR3 bases: TGTGCCAGCAGCGTAGCTGACGGGTATCAGCCCCAGCATTTT. The V gene is TRBV9, the J gene TRBJ1-5; D ambiguous. The CDR3 length is 14 residues. V was pared by 0 bases and J by 5 bases, with 9 bases between. Germline V lookup: CDR1 SGDLS, CDR2 YYNGEE.

V and J are TRBV6-1 and TRBJ2-7, with 10 positions matching TRBD2. The CDR3 spans 19 residues. Germline V gene data show CDR1 as MNHNS and CDR2 as SASEGT. V lost 2 bases and J lost 6; bases outside the gene matches: 19. The CDR3 DNA follows: TGTGCCAGCAGTGAACTTAAGACAGGGTGGATAGCGGGAGGCTCCGAGCAGTACTTC. The encoded protein is CASSELKTGWIAGGSEQYF.

The CDR3 DNA sequence: TGTGCCAGCAGTTACTCGACTGGAGGCGGCACTGAAGCTTTCTTT. As protein: CASSYSTGGGTEAFF. V usage is TRBV6-5 and J usage is TRBJ1-1; D gene unclear. The CDR3 is 15 residues long. Per germline, CDR1 MNHEY and CDR2 SVGAGI. V was shortened by 0 bases and J by 4 bases, with 12 bases between the two germline ends.